The source of this T cell receptor beta chain is a study of cytomegalovirus exposure and HLA in healthy donors. Germline-derived CDR1 and CDR2 are MDHEN and SYDVKM. This CDR3 spans 12 amino acids. The V end lost 5 bases, the J end lost 5 bases, and 9 bases lay between the germline ends. A remark on this clone: Its specificity is unknown.

This PCR relied on a set of 60 Vbeta primers and 13 Jbeta primers. The data were produced by immunoSEQ multiplex PCR, yet TCRdb's version contains in-frame clones alone and is incomplete. The data hold approximately 40,000 clones, with around 86% observed a single time. Study conclusions and caveats: The authors later linked a missense DCLRE1C variant to TCR beta V- and J-gene trimming. Later, an analysis showed that TCR beta chains associated with HLA were more clonally expanded than others that were equally common. Productive status was seen about 90% or about 30% of the time for most TCR beta V segments in an earlier analysis.

The source is a woman aged 40 to 50 in good health and CMV-seropositive. The sample comprised PBMCs. This chain joins TRBV28 and TRBJ1-2, with D perhaps TRBD1 (6 bases). This CDR3 reads CASSEQGYGYTF. DNA of the CDR3: TGTGCCAGCAGTGAACAGGGTTATGGCTACACCTTC.